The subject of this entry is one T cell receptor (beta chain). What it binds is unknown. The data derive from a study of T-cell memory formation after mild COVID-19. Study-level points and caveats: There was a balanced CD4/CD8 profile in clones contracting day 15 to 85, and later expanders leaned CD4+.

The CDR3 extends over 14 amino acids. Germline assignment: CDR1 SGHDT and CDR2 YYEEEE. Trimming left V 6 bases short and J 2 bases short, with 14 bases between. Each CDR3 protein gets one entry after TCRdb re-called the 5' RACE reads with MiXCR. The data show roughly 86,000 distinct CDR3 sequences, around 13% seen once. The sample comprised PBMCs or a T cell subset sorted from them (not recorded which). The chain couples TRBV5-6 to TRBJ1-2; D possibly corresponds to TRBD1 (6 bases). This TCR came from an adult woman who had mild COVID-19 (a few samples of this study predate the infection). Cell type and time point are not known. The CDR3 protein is CASTGAETNYGYTF. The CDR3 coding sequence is TGTGCCAGCACGGGGGCAGAAACAAACTATGGCTACACCTTC.